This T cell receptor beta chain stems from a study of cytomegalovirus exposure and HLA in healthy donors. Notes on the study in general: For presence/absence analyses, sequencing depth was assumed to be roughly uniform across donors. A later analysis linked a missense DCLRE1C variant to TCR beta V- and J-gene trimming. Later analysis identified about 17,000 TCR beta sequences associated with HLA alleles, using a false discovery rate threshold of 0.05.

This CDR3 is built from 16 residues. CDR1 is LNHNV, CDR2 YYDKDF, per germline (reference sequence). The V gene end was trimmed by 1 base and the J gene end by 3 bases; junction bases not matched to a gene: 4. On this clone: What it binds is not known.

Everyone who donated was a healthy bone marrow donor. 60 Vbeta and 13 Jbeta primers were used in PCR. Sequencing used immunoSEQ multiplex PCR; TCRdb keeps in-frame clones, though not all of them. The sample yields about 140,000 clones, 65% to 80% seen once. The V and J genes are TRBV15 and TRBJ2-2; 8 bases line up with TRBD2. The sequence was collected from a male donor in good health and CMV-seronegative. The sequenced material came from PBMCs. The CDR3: CATSRVRGGDTGELFF. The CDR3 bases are TGTGCCACCAGCAGAGTTCGGGGGGGGGACACCGGGGAGCTGTTTTTT.